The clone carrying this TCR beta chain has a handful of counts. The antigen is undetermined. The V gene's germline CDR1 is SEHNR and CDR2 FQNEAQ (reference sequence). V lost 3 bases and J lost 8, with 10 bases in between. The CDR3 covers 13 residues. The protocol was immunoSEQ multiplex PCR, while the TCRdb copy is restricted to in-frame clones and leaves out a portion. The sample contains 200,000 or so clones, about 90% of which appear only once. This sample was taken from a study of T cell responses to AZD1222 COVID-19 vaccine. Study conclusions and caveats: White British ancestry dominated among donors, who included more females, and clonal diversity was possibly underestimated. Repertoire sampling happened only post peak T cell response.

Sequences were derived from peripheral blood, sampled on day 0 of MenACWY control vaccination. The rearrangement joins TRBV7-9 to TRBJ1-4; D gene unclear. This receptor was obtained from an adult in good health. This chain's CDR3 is CASSFVGSEKLFF. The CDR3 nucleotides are TGTGCCAGCAGCTTTGTCGGGAGCGAAAAACTGTTTTTT.